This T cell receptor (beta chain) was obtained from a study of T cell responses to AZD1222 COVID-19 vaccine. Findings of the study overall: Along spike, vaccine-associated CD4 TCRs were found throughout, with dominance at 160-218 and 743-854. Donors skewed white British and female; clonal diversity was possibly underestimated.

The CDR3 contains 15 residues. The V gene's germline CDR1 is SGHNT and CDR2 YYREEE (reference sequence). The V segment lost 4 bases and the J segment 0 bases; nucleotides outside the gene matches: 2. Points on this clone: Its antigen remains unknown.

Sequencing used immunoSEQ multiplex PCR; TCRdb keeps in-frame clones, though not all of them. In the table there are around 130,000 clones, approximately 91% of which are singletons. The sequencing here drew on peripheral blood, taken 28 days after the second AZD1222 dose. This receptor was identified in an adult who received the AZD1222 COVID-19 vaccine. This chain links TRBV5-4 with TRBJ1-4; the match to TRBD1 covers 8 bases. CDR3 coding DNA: TGTGCCAGCAGCGGACAGGGTGCAACTAATGAAAAACTGTTTTTT. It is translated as CASSGQGATNEKLFF.